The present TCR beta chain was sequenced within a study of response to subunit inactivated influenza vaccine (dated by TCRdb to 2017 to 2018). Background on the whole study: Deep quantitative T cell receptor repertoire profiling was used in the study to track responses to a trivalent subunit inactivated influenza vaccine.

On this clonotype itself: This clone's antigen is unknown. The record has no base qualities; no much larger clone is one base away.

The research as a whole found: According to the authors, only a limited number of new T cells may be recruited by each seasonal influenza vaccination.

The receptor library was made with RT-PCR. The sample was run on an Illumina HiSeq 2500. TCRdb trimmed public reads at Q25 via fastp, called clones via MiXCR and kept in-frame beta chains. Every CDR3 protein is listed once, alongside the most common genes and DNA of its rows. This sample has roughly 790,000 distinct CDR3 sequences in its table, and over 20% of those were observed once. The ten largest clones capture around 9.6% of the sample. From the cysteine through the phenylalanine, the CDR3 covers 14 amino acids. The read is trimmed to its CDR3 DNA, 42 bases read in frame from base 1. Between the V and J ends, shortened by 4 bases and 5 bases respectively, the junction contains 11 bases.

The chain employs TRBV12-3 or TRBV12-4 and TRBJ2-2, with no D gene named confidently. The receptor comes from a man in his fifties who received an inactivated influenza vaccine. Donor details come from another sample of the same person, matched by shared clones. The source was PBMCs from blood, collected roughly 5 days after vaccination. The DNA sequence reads TGTGCCAGCAGTTCCAAGGCCGCAACCGGGGAGCTGTTTTTT. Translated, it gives CASSSKAATGELFF.